This TCR beta chain was identified in a study of shared clonotypes between healthy human individuals (dated by TCRdb to about 2020). Describing the broader study: Three men and two women, aged 18 to 49 years, made up the cohort. To estimate repertoire size and how much clonotypes are shared between individuals, the study performed deep sequencing of blood TCR repertoires from a few healthy adults. To increase sequencing depth and limit assay-specific biases, different laboratories used diverse techniques to prepare libraries and sequence TCR repertoires. For each donor, three plates each were used for CD4 naive and CD4 memory, two plates were used for CD8 naive, and one plate was used for CD8 memory. Per donor, leukapheresis produced somewhere between about 0.94 and 9.5 billion PBMCs. Overall results and qualifications from the work: Estimated clonotype richness was generally larger for naive than for memory subsets. Rarefaction of sorted-subset datasets indicated incomplete sequencing despite the large sequencing depth. Clonotypes shared by all four sorted-subset donors showed higher generation probabilities than non-shared clonotypes. The small number of donors limited the genetic and exposure-history diversity represented. Across four donors, around 5% of naive CD4, 3.5% of naive CD8, under 2.5% of memory CD4, and about 0.4% of memory CD8 clonotypes were shared. Sampling was limited to blood, and TCR repertoires in tissue likely differ from TCR repertoires in blood. Pairwise subsampling led to the expectation that sequencing depth would affect the degree of clonotype sharing among donors.

Using the deep immunoSEQ assay, TCR CDR3 regions were amplified from genomic DNA by multiplex PCR. Extracted genomic DNA from each cell subset was distributed evenly across all wells of several immunoSEQ 96-well plates, and each plate was treated as a replicate. Each replicate PCR for sorted subsets received about 200 ng genomic DNA, equal to roughly 33,000 T cell genomes. Purified libraries were measured with a Qubit 3.0 fluorometer, size-checked on a Bioanalyzer 2100, and measured again with the KAPA Library Quantification kit. Every immunoSEQ 96-well plate was sequenced on a dedicated single-read 150-cycle Illumina NextSeq 550 flow cell. The original methods were these. Because the immunoSEQ output held only junctional sequences and lacked quality scores, the filtering could not match the filtering applied to full-length reads. Sequences were annotated with PyIR, a Python wrapper for IgBLAST v1.9, and V/J genes and CDR3 were assigned using IMGT germline references. Reads were filtered out if the reads had weak V/J assignments (E-value above 1e-6), no CDR3, stop codons, out-of-frame junctions, or ambiguous translated residues. V3J clonotypes were defined as sequences sharing the same inferred V gene, J gene, and CDR3 amino acid sequence. Percentage overlap between repertoires was computed as shared unique clonotypes divided by the size of the smaller repertoire. Repertoire richness was assessed with RTK rarefaction, the Chao1 estimator, and Recon v2.1 estimates of unobserved clonotypes. Generation probabilities were computed with OLGA for all TCRbeta clonotypes obtained by the gDNA method from four donors. This is the immuneACCESS table as TCRdb keeps it, with only in-frame sequences that have V and J called. A part of the clones is gone; compared with another copy, unresolved V genes explain less than half, and the rest is unexplained. Clonal size and the V and J genes are those of that table, whereas D and trimming came from the DNA. The sample yields approximately 2.4 million clones; almost 96% were counted once. The ten largest clones take up over 0.1% of the sample.

Healthy HIV-negative adults with no recently reported acute infections or vaccinations were included as donors. Every donor was a Caucasian adult living in Nashville, Tennessee, USA. CD4+ T cells were enriched by magnetic negative selection; naive cells were then positively selected on CD45RA, and the negative fraction formed the memory subset. Blood was collected by leukapheresis, and PBMCs were isolated by Ficoll-Histopaque density gradient centrifugation and then cryopreserved in liquid nitrogen vapor phase. Purity and quantity of every magnetically sorted T cell population were checked by analytical flow cytometry. Each sorted fraction had its genomic DNA isolated and then quantified by UV absorbance on a Nanodrop 2000c. In regard to this clone: Its antigen target is currently unknown. There are no base qualities to consult, and no much larger clone falls within one base.

V loses 4 bases at its end and J loses 2 bases; junction bases beyond the gene matches: 9. From the germline V gene, CDR1 is SGHRS and CDR2 is YFSETQ. The CDR3 covers 15 residues, taking in both the cysteine and the phenylalanine. The kept DNA is CDR3 alone, 45 bases in frame from the first base. This sequence uses TRBV5-1 and TRBJ2-7; 7 nucleotides in the junction match TRBD2. The clonotype originates from a young man in good health. The specimen was naive CD4+ T cells sorted from blood. What this sample's cell subset or site label stands for: CD45RA+ positively selected. The bases are TGCGCCAGCAGCCCCCCGGGGGGAAGGACCTACGAGCAGTACTTC. This is translated as CASSPPGGRTYEQYF.